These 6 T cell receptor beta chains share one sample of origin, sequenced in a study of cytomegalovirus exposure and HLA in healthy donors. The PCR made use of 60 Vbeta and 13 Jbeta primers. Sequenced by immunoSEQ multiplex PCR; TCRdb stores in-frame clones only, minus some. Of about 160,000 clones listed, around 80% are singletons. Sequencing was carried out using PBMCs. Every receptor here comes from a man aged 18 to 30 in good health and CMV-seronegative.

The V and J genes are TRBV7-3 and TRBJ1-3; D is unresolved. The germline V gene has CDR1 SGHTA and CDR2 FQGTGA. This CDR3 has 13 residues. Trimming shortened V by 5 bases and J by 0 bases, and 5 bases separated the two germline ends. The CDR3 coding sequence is TGTGCCAGCAGCCCGAGCTCTGGAAACACCATATATTTT. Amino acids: CASSPSSGNTIYF.

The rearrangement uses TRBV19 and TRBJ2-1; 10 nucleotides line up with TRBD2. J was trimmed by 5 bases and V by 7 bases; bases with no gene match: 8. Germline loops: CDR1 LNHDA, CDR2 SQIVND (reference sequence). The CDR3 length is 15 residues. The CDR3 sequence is CASKQGLANHNEQFF. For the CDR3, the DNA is TGTGCCAGTAAACAGGGACTAGCGAATCACAATGAGCAGTTCTTC.

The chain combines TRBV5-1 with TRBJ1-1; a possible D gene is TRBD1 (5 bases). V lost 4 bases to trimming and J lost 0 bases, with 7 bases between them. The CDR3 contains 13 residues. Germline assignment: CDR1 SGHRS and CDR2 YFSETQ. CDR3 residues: CASSPGMNTEAFF. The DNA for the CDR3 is TGCGCCAGCAGCCCAGGGATGAACACTGAAGCTTTCTTT.

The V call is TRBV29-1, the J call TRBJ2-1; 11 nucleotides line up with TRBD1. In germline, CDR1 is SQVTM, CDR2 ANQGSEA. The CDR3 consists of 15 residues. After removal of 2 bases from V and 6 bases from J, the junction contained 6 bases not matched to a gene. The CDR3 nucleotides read TGCAGCGTTGAACATGGGACAGGGGGGGGCAATGAGCAGTTCTTC. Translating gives CSVEHGTGGGNEQFF.

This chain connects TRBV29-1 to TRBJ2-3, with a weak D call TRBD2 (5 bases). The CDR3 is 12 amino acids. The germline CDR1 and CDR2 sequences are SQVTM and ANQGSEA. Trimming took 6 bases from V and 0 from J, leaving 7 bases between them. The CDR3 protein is CSVPGSTDTQYF. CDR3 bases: TGCAGCGTCCCGGGGAGCACAGATACGCAGTATTTT.

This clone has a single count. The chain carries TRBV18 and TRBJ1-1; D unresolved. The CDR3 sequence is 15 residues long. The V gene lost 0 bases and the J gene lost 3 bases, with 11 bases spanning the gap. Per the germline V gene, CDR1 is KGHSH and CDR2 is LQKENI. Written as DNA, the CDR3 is TGTGCCAGCTCACCACCGTCGGGGTGGGACACTGAAGCTTTCTTT. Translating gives CASSPPSGWDTEAFF. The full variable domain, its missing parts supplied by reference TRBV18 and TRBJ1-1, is NAGVMQNPRHLVRRRGQEARLRCSPMKGHSHVYWYRQLPEEGLKFMVYLQKENIIDESGMPKERFSAEFPKEGPSILRIQQVVRGDSAAYFCASSPPSGWDTEAFFGQGTRLTVV.